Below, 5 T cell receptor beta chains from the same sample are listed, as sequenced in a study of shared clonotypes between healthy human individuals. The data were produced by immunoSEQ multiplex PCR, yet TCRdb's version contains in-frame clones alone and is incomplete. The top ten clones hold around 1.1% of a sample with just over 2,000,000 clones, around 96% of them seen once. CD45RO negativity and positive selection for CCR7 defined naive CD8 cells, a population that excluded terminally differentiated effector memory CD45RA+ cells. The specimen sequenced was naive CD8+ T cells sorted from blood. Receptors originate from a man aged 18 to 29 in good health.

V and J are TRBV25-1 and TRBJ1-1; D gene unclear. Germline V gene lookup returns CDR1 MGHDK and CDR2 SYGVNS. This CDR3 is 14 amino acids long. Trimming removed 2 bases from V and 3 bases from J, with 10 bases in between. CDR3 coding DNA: TGTGCCAGCAGTGAACTGGGGAGGGACACTGAAGCTTTCTTT. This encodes CASSELGRDTEAFF. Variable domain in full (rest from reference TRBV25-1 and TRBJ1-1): EADIYQTPRYLVIGTGKKITLECSQTMGHDKMYWYQQDPGMELHLIHYSYGVNSTEKGDLSSESTVSRIRTEHFPLTLESARPSHTSQYLCASSELGRDTEAFFGQGTRLTVV.

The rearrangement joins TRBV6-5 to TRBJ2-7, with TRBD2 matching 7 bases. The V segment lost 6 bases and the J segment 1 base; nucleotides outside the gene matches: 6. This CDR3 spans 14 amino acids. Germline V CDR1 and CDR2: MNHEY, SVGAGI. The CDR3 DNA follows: TGTGCCAGCAGCTCAGCGGGAAGTTCCTACGAGCAGTACTTC. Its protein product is CASSSAGSSYEQYF.

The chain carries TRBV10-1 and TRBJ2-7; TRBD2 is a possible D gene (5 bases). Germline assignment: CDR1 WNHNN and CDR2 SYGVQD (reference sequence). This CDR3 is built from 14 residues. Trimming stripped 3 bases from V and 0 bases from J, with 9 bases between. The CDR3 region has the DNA TGCGCCAGCAGTGACGCGGGCAACTCCTACGAGCAGTACTTC. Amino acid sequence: CASSDAGNSYEQYF.

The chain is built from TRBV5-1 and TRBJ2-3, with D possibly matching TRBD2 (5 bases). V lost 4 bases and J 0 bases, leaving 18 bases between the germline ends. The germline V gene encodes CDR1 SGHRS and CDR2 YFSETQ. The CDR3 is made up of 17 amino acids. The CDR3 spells CASSRRSTGSSTDTQYF. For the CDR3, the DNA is TGCGCCAGCAGCCGCCGATCGACGGGGAGTAGCACAGATACGCAGTATTTT.

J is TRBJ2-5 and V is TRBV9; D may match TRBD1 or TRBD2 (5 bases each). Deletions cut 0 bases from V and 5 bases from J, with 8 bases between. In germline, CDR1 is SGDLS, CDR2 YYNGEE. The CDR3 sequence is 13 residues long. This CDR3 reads CASSVAGDETQYF. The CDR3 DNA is TGTGCCAGCAGCGTAGCTGGGGACGAGACCCAGTACTTC.